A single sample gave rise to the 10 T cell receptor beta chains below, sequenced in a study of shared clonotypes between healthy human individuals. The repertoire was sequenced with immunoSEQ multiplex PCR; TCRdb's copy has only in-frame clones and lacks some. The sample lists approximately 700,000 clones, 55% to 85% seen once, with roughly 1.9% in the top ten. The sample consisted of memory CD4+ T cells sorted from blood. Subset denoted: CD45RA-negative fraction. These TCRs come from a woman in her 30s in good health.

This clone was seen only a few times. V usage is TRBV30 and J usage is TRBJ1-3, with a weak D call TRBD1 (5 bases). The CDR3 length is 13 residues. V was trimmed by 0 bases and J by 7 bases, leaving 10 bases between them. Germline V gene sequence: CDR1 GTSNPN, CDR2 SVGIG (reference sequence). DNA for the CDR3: TGTGCCTGGAGTGTACGAGGGGCGAACACCATATATTTT. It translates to CAWSVRGANTIYF.

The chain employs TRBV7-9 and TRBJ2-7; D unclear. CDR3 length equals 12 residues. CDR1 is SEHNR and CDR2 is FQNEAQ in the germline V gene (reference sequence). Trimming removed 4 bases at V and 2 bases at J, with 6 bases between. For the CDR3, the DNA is TGTGCCAGCAGCTCCGATCCCTACGAGCAGTACTTC. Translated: CASSSDPYEQYF.

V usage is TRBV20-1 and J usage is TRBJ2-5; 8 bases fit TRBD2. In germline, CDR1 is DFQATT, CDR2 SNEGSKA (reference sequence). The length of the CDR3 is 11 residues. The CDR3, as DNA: TGCAGCAGCGGGAGAAGGGAGACCCAGTACTTC. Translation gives CSSGRRETQYF.

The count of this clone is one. This CDR3 is CASSPPGLGPETQYF. CDR3 coding DNA: TGTGCCAGCAGTCCACCGGGACTAGGCCCAGAGACCCAGTACTTC. The chain has TRBV6-5 and TRBJ2-5; 8 nucleotides align to TRBD2. Looked up from germline, CDR1 is MNHEY and CDR2 is SVGAGI. After removal of 5 bases from V and 4 bases from J, the junction contained 9 bases not matched to a gene. The CDR3 runs 15 residues.

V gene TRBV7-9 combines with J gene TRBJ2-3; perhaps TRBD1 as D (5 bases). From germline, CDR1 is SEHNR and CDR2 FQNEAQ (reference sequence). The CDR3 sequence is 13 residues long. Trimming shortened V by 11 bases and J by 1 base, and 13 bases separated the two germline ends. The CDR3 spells CAAMGRGTDTQYF. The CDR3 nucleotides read TGTGCCGCCATGGGGCGAGGCACAGATACGCAGTATTTT.

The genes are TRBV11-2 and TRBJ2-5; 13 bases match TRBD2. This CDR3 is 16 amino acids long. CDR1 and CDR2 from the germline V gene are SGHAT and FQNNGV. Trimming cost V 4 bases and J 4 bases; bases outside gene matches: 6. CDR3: CASSSSGLAGTETQYF. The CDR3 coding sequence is TGTGCCAGCAGCTCTTCGGGACTAGCGGGGACAGAGACCCAGTACTTC.

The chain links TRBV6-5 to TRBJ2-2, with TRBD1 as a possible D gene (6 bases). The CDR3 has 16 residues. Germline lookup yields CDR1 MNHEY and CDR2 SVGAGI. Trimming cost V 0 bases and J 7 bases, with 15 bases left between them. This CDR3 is CASSYSTGFFNGELFF. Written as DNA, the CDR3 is TGTGCCAGCAGTTACTCGACAGGATTCTTTAACGGGGAGCTGTTTTTT.

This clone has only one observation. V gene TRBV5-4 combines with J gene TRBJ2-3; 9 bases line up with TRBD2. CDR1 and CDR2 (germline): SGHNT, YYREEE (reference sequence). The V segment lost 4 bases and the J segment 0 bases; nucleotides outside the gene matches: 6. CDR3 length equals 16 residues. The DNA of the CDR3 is TGTGCCAGCAGCCAGAGACTAGCGGCTAGCACAGATACGCAGTATTTT. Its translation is CASSQRLAASTDTQYF.

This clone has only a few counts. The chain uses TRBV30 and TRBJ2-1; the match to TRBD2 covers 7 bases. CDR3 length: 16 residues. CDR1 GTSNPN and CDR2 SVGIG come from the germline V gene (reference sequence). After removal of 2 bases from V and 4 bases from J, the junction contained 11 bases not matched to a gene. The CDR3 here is CAWSPKRGVEYNEQFF. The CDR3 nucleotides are TGTGCCTGGAGTCCAAAACGGGGGGTGGAATACAATGAGCAGTTCTTC.

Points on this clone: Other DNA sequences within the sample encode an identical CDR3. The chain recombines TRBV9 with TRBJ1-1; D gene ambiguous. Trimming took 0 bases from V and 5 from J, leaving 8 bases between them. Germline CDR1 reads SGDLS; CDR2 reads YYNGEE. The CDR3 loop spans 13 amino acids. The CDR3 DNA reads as TGTGCCAGCAGCGTAGCGTCTGGTACTGAAGCTTTCTTT. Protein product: CASSVASGTEAFF.